A single sample is the source of the 15 T cell receptor beta chains below, sequenced in a study of graft-versus-host responses after intestinal transplantation. These receptors have no known antigen. Clones were read by immunoSEQ multiplex PCR, and TCRdb kept only the in-frame ones, dropping some. The profile shows more than 100,000 clones, over 85% of them singletons. Here the sequenced sample was unstimulated CD8+ T cells sorted from spleen or lymph node cells, taken before intestinal transplant. These receptors came from a human donor who received an intestinal transplant.

V and J are TRBV29-1 and TRBJ2-5; the D gene is possibly TRBD1 (7 bases). Deletions cut 3 bases from V and 1 base from J, with 12 bases between. The CDR3 loop spans 14 amino acids. The germline V gene encodes CDR1 SQVTM and CDR2 ANQGSEA. The CDR3 region is CSVDGGGPQETQYF. The CDR3 DNA is TGCAGCGTTGACGGAGGGGGCCCCCAAGAGACCCAGTACTTC. Based on the CDR3 plus reference TRBV29-1 and TRBJ2-5, the full variable domain is SAVISQKPSRDICQRGTSLTIQCQVDSQVTMMFWYRQQPGQSLTLIATANQGSEATYESGFVIDKFPISRPNLTFSTLTVSNMSPEDSSIYLCSVDGGGPQETQYFGPGTRLLVL.

The CDR3 protein is CASSPGTRTFTDTQYF. The CDR3 DNA is TGTGCCAGCAGCCCTGGGACGCGAACATTCACAGATACGCAGTATTTT. This rearrangement joins TRBV7-9 to TRBJ2-3; possibly TRBD1 or TRBD2 for D (5 bases each). Germline assignment: CDR1 SEHNR and CDR2 FQNEAQ (reference sequence). This CDR3 spans 16 amino acids. V was pared by 5 bases and J by 2 bases, with 17 bases between.

This clone was seen just once. This sequence joins TRBV2 and TRBJ2-7; 8 bases line up with TRBD2. CDR1 and CDR2 from the germline V gene are SNHLY and FYNNEI. V shed 4 bases, J shed 4 bases, and the junction held 6 bases outside the gene matches. The CDR3 loop spans 14 amino acids. The CDR3 nucleotides read TGTGCCAGCAGTGTCGGGGGGGCCGCATACGAGCAGTACTTC. Translating gives CASSVGGAAYEQYF.

The rearrangement joins TRBV7-2 to TRBJ1-1, with unresolved D. CDR3 length: 16 residues. The germline CDR1 and CDR2 sequences are SGHTA and FQGNSA. Trimming left V 1 base short and J 0 bases short, with 12 bases between. The CDR3 region is CASSLGEPAMNTEAFF. For the CDR3, the DNA is TGTGCCAGCAGCTTAGGTGAGCCAGCCATGAACACTGAAGCTTTCTTT.

The chain joins TRBV4-1 to TRBJ2-1; D remains ambiguous. The CDR3 length is 16 residues. With 4 bases removed from V and 5 bases from J, the gap between germline ends came to 18 bases. Per germline, CDR1 MGHRA and CDR2 YSYEKL. The CDR3 region has the DNA TGCGCCAGCAGCCTTATCGACGGGTTGGGCCACAATGAGCAGTTCTTC. Its translation is CASSLIDGLGHNEQFF.

This chain uses TRBV15 with TRBJ1-1; 7 bases line up with TRBD1. CDR3 length equals 15 residues. Germline V gene data show CDR1 as LNHNV and CDR2 as YYDKDF (reference sequence). V shed 5 bases, J shed 4 bases, and the junction held 10 bases outside the gene matches. CDR3 protein: CATSFGVKGATEAFF. DNA for the CDR3: TGTGCCACCAGCTTCGGTGTTAAGGGGGCCACTGAAGCTTTCTTT.

This clone was observed a single time. The V call is TRBV4-1, the J call TRBJ1-1, with D possibly matching TRBD1 (5 bases). Deletions cut 0 bases from V and 1 base from J, with 9 bases between. In germline, CDR1 is MGHRA, CDR2 YSYEKL. This CDR3 contains 15 residues. This chain's CDR3 is CASSQDGTGNTEAFF. The CDR3, as DNA: TGCGCCAGCAGCCAAGACGGGACCGGGAACACTGAAGCTTTCTTT.

This rearrangement joins TRBV15 to TRBJ1-6; no definite D call. V lost 0 bases, J lost 0 bases, and 12 bases lay in between. Germline V gives CDR1 LNHNV, CDR2 YYDKDF (reference sequence). The CDR3 extends over 18 amino acids. CDR3 nucleotides: TGTGCCACCAGCAGAGATTTAGCGGGAAGCTCCTATAATTCACCCCTCCACTTT. It specifies CATSRDLAGSSYNSPLHF.

The chain employs TRBV9 and TRBJ1-2, with D tentatively TRBD1 (6 bases). V dropped 4 bases and J dropped 4 bases, with 14 bases sitting between them. The CDR3 is 14 residues long. Germline lookup yields CDR1 SGDLS and CDR2 YYNGEE. CDR3 residues: CASSPRGTSYGYTF. DNA of the CDR3: TGTGCCAGCAGCCCAAGGGGGACTTCCTATGGCTACACCTTC. Supplemented by reference TRBV9 and TRBJ1-2, the full variable domain reads DSGVTQTPKHLITATGQRVTLRCSPRSGDLSVYWYQQSLDQGLQFLIQYYNGEERAKGNILERFSAQQFPDLHSELNLSSLELGDSALYFCASSPRGTSYGYTFGSGTRLTVV.

The CDR3 bases are TGTGCCAGCAGCTTAGGGACAAGACTTTATTCACCCCTCCACTTT. It translates to CASSLGTRLYSPLHF. This rearrangement joins TRBV7-2 to TRBJ1-6, with a possible D match to TRBD1 (5 bases). The CDR3 is 15 amino acids. CDR1 and CDR2 (germline): SGHTA, FQGNSA. V lost 1 base to trimming and J lost 8 bases, with 12 bases between them.

The genes are TRBV12-1 and TRBJ1-5; the table gives TRBD1 as D, unverified against the DNA. TRBV12-1 is annotated as a pseudogene. The CDR3 spans 15 residues. The CDR3 DNA reads as TGTGCCAGCAGCCCCAGGGGAAGGGGCAATCAGCCCCAGCATTTT. Amino acid sequence: CASSPRGRGNQPQHF.

The chain carries TRBV19 and TRBJ2-1; 10 bases map to TRBD2. This CDR3 has 15 residues. V lost 1 base and J lost 5; bases outside the gene matches: 2. Germline-derived CDR1 and CDR2 are LNHDA and SQIVND (reference sequence). The DNA of the CDR3 is TGTGCCAGTAGTATAGCCAGCGGGGGGGACAATGAGCAGTTCTTC. The encoded protein is CASSIASGGDNEQFF.

The chain has TRBV6-1 and TRBJ1-1; D unresolved. V was cut by 3 bases and J by 0 bases, with 14 bases left in between. Germline V CDR1 and CDR2: MNHNS, SASEGT. This CDR3 comprises 16 residues. The CDR3 reads CASSEPMDPMNTEAFF. The CDR3 DNA follows: TGTGCCAGCAGTGAGCCCATGGATCCCATGAACACTGAAGCTTTCTTT.

The rearrangement links TRBV27 to TRBJ2-2; no clear D gene. CDR3 size: 14 residues. The ends were cut back, 3 bases at V and 7 bases at J, with 12 bases in the middle. From germline, CDR1 is MNHEY and CDR2 SMNVEV (reference sequence). Here the CDR3 reads CASSFIPISGELFF. The CDR3 DNA sequence: TGTGCCAGCAGTTTCATCCCGATTAGCGGGGAGCTGTTTTTT.

As to this clone: Its ends do not fully match the called genes, so a read error is possible. The gene calls are TRBV6-8 and TRBJ2-2; D not certain. The CDR3 totals 8 residues. Per the germline V gene, CDR1 is MNHGY and CDR2 is SAAAGT. CDR3 DNA: TGCCACCGGTTGGAGCTGTTTTTT. Protein product: CHRLELFF.